This T cell receptor (beta chain) came from a study of cytomegalovirus exposure and HLA in healthy donors. Data came from immunoSEQ multiplex PCR; TCRdb stores just in-frame clones and leaves some out. The sample lists about 180,000 clones, about 85% occurring once. The CDR3 spans 16 residues. Trimming at V came to 1 base and at J to 3 bases, leaving 4 bases not matched to a gene. Germline V lookup: CDR1 SGDLS, CDR2 YYNGEE. The sequencing input was PBMCs. The chain joins TRBV9 to TRBJ2-2, with 9 bases that match TRBD1. This TCR came from a man aged 18-30 years in good health and CMV-seropositive. As DNA, the CDR3 is TGTGCCAGCAGCGTACACAGGGGGCTGGACACCGGGGAGCTGTTTTTT. Protein: CASSVHRGLDTGELFF.